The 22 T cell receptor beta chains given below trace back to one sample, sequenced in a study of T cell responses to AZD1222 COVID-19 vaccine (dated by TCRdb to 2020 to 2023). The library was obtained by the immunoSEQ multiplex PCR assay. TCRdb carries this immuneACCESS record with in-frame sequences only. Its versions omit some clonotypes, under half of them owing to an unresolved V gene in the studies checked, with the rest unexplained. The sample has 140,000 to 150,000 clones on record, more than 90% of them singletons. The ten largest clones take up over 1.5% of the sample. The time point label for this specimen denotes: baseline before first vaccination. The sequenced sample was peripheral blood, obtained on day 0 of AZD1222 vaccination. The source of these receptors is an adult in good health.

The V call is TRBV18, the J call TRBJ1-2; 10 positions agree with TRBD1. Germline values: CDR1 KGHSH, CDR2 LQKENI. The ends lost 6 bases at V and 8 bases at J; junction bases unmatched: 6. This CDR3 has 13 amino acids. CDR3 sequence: CASSRQGAGGYTF. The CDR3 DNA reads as TGTGCCAGCTCCCGACAGGGGGCTGGGGGCTACACCTTC.

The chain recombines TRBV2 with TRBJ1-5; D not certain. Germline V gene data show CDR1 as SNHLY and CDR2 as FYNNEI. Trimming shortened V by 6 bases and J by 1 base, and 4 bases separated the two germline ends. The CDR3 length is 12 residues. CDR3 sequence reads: CASRSSNQPQHF. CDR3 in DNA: TGTGCCAGCAGATCCAGCAATCAGCCCCAGCATTTT.

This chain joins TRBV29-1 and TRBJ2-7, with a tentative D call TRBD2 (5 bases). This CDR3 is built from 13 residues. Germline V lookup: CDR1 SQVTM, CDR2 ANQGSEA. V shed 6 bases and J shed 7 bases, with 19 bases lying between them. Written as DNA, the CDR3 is TGCAGCGTGATCCCCGGCCTACCGGGAGAGCAGTACTTC. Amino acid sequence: CSVIPGLPGEQYF.

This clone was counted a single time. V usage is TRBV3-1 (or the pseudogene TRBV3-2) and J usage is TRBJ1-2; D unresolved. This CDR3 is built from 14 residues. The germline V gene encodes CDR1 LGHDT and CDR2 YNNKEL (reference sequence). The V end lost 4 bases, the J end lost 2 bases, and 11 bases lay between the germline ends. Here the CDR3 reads CASSLLSANYGYTF. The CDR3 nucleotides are TGTGCCAGCAGCCTTTTGTCGGCCAACTATGGCTACACCTTC.

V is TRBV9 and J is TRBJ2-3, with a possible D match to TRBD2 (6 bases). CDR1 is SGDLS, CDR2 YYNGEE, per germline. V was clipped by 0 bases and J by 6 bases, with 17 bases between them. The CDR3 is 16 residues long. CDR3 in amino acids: CASSVAGSGRGDTQYF. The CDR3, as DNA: TGTGCCAGCAGCGTAGCTGGTAGCGGCCGGGGGGATACGCAGTATTTT.

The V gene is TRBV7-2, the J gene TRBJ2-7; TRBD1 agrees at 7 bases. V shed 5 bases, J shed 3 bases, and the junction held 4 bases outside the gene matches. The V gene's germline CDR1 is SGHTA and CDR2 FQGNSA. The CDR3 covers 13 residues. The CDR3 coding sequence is TGTGCCAGCAGCCCTAGGACAGGCTACGAGCAGTACTTC. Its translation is CASSPRTGYEQYF.

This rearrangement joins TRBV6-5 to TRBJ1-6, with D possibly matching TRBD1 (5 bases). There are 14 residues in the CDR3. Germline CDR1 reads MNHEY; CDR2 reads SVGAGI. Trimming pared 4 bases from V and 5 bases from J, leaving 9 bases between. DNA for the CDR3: TGTGCCAGCAGTTTGGGGGGAGATAATTCACCCCTCCACTTT. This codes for CASSLGGDNSPLHF.

CDR3 sequence reads: CASSDLGPYEQYF. The CDR3, as DNA: TGTGCCAGCAGCGACTTGGGCCCCTACGAGCAGTACTTC. The rearrangement links TRBV3-1 (or the pseudogene TRBV3-2) to TRBJ2-7, with D unresolved. V lost 5 bases, J lost 2 bases, and 10 bases lay in between. The germline V gene has CDR1 LGHDT and CDR2 YNNKEL (reference sequence). CDR3 size: 13 residues.

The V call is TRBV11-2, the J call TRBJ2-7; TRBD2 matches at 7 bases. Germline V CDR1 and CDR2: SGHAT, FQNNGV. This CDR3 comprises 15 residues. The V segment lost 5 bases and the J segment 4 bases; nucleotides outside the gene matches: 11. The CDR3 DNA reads TGTGCCAGCAGCCCCCCTCTCCGCGGGAGATACGAGCAGTACTTC. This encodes CASSPPLRGRYEQYF.

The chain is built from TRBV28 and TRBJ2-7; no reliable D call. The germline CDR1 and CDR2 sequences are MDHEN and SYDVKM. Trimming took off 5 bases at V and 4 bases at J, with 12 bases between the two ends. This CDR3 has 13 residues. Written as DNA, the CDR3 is TGTGCCAGCAGTCCCTATGTGCGGTACGAGCAGTACTTC. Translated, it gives CASSPYVRYEQYF.

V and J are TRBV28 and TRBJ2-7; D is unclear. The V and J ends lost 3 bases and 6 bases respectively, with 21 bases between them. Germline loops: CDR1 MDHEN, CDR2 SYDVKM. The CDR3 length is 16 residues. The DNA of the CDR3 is TGTGCCAGCAGTTTTATCACTCGGCGAGGAGCCACCGAGCAGTACTTC. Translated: CASSFITRRGATEQYF.

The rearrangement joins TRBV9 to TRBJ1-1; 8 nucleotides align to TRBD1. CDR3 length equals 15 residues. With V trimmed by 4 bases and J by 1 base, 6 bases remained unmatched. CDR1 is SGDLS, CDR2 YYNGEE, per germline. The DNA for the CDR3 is TGTGCCAGCAGCACCCAGACAGGGGAGAACACTGAAGCTTTCTTT. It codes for CASSTQTGENTEAFF.

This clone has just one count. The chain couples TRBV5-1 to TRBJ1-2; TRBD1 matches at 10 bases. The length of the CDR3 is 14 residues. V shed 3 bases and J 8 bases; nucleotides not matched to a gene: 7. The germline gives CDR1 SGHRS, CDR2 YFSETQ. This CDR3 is CASSSSGTGAGYTF. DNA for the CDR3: TGCGCCAGCAGCTCCTCGGGGACAGGGGCCGGCTACACCTTC.

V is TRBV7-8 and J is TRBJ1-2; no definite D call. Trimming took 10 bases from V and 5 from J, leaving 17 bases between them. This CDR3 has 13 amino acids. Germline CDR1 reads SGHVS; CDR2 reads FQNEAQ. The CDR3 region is CATRGGDRYGYTF. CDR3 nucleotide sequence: TGTGCCACTCGGGGTGGGGATAGATATGGCTACACCTTC.

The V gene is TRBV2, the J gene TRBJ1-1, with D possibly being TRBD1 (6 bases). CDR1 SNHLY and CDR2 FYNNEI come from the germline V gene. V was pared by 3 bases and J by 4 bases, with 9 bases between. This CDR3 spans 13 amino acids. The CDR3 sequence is CASSEQGITEAFF. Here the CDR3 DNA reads TGTGCCAGCAGTGAGCAGGGGATCACTGAAGCTTTCTTT.

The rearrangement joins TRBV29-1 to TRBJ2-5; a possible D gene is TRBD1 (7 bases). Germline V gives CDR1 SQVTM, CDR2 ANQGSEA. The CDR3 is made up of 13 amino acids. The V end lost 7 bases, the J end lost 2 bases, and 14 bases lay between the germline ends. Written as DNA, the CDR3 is TGCAGCGCTGGAGGGACAGAACAAGAGACCCAGTACTTC. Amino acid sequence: CSAGGTEQETQYF. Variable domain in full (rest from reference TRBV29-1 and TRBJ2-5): SAVISQKPSRDICQRGTSLTIQCQVDSQVTMMFWYRQQPGQSLTLIATANQGSEATYESGFVIDKFPISRPNLTFSTLTVSNMSPEDSSIYLCSAGGTEQETQYFGPGTRLLVL.

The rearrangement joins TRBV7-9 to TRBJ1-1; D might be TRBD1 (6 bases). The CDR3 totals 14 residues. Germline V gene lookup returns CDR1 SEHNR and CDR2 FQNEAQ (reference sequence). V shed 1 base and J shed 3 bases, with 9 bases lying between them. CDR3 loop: CASSLGGQHTEAFF. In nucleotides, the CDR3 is TGTGCCAGCAGCTTAGGGGGGCAGCACACTGAAGCTTTCTTT.

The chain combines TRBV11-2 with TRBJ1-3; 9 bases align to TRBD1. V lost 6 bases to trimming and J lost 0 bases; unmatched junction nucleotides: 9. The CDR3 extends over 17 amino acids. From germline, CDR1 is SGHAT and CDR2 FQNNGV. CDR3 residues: CASRTPGQGFSGNTIYF. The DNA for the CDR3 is TGTGCCAGCAGGACACCGGGACAGGGTTTCTCTGGAAACACCATATATTTT.

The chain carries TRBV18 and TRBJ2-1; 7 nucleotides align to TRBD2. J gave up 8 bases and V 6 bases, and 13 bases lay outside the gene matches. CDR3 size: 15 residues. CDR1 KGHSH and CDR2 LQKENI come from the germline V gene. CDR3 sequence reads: CASSYWTSGLHEQFF. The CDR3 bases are TGTGCCAGCTCGTACTGGACTAGTGGGCTCCATGAGCAGTTCTTC.

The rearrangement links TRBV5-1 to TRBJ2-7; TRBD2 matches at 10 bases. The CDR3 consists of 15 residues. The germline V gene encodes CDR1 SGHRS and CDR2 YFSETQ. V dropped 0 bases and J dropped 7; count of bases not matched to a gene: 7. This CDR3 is CASSLVGTSASEQYF. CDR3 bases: TGCGCCAGCAGCTTGGTAGGGACTAGCGCGAGTGAGCAGTACTTC.

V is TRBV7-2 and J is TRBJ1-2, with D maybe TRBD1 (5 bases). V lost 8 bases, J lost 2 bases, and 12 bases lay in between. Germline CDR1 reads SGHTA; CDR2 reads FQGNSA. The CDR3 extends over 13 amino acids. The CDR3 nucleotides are TGTGCCAGCGGGGCTACTTTGAACTATGGCTACACCTTC. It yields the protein CASGATLNYGYTF.

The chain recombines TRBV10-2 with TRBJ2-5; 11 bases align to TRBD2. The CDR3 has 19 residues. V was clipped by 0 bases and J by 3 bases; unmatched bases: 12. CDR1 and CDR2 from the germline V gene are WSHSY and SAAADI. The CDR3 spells CASSESTIAGGPREETQYF. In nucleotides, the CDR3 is TGCGCCAGCAGTGAGTCCACGATAGCGGGAGGGCCGCGGGAAGAGACCCAGTACTTC.